This is a list of T cell receptor beta chains from one sample in a study of blood T cell repertoires in COVID-19. The repertoire was sequenced with immunoSEQ multiplex PCR; TCRdb's copy has only in-frame clones and lacks some. This table holds roughly 280,000 clones, 85% to 90% found once. The sample was PBMCs or T cells enriched from blood (not recorded which). The receptors here all came from a woman aged 30 to 39 with acute COVID-19. The CDR3 runs from the conserved cysteine through the conserved F or W. Each record gives: J gene, V gene, clone size, D gene, CDR3 DNA, CDR3 protein. A D gene is named only where the DNA matches it firmly. Not all rows give a size; the values are once, few, many and, for expanded clones, a class.

TRBJ2-2 TRBV19 - - TGTGCCAGTAGTATTGAGAGTTCGATCACCGGGGAGCTGTTTTTT CASSIESSITGELFF
TRBJ2-5 TRBV2 - - TGTGCCAGCAGTACTCTGGGGGCCGGAAGCGGATTTTACCAAGAGACCCAGTACTTC CASSTLGAGSGFYQETQYF
TRBJ1-6 TRBV27 - - TGTGCCAGCAGTTTTTGGGAGGCCAATTCACCCCTCCACTTT CASSFWEANSPLHF
TRBJ2-7 TRBV13 few TRBD2 TGTGCCAGCAGCGTATCTAGCGGGCCTTACGAGCAGTACTTC CASSVSSGPYEQYF
TRBJ2-2 TRBV11-2 - - TGTGCCAGCAGCTTAGTGGGAGTTAACACCGGGGAGCTGTTTTTT CASSLVGVNTGELFF
TRBJ2-1 TRBV2 - TRBD2 TGTGCCAGCACCCTAGCGGGAGCATCCTACAATGAGCAGTTCTTC CASTLAGASYNEQFF
TRBJ2-7 TRBV4-3 - - TGCGCCAGCAGCCAAGCCCCTCTGAGCGGGTTCTACGAGCAGTACTTC CASSQAPLSGFYEQYF
TRBJ2-5 TRBV6-6 - TRBD1 TGTGCCATCGGGCAGGGGACAGGGGAGACCCAGTACTTC CAIGQGTGETQYF
TRBJ1-1 TRBV18 - - TGTGCCAGCTCCGGGACAAACGAGGAAGCTTTCTTT CASSGTNEEAFF
TRBJ1-2 TRBV7-9 - TRBD1 TGTGCCAGCAGCCCTCTTCCGGGACAGGGGACATCGGGGAACTATGGCTACACCTTC CASSPLPGQGTSGNYGYTF
TRBJ2-1 TRBV2 - TRBD1 TGTGCCAGCAGGTCAGGGGGCGTCGAGCAGTTCTTC CASRSGGVEQFF
TRBJ2-7 TRBV6-5 - - TGTGCCAGCGGGCGGGACAGACTCTACGAGCAGTACTTC CASGRDRLYEQYF
TRBJ2-7 TRBV6-2/TRBV6-3 - TRBD1 TGTGCCAGCAGTCACCGGGACAGGATCTCCTACGAGCAGTACTTC CASSHRDRISYEQYF
TRBJ1-2 TRBV30 - TRBD1 TGTGCCTGGAACAAGGACAGGGGCCTCCAATCTCTGGGCTACACCTTC CAWNKDRGLQSLGYTF
TRBJ2-3 TRBV7-8 - TRBD2 TGTGCCAGCAGCTCAGCGGGAGATGAGTTCGATACGCAGTATTTT CASSSAGDEFDTQYF
TRBJ2-7 TRBV28 once - TGTGCCAGCAGTGAAGGGGGAGCCTACGAGCAGTACTTC CASSEGGAYEQYF
TRBJ2-3 TRBV11-2 - - TGTGCCAGCAGCTCTTTTTTCGGGTCTAGCACAGATACGCAGTATTTT CASSSFFGSSTDTQYF
TRBJ2-3 TRBV5-1 - TRBD1 TGCGCCAGCAGCTTGGGGACAGGGGGTGTGCCAGATACGCAGTATTTT CASSLGTGGVPDTQYF
TRBJ2-7 TRBV19 few - TGTGCCAGTAGCAGCGTCGCCTCCTACGAGCAGTACTTC CASSSVASYEQYF
TRBJ1-1 TRBV14 - - TGTGCCAGCAGCCAAGTACCGGGGGGGAACACTGAAGCTTTCTTT CASSQVPGGNTEAFF
TRBJ2-1 TRBV5-1 - - TGCGCCAGCAGTGGAGGCGAATACAATGAGCAGTTCTTC CASSGGEYNEQFF
TRBJ1-3 TRBV5-3 - - TGTGCCAGAAGCCGCGGGCCCGATTCGAGTGGAAACACCATATATTTT CARSRGPDSSGNTIYF
TRBJ2-3 TRBV7-9 - - TGTGCCAGCAGCTTGACCGGGATAGATACGCAGTATTTT CASSLTGIDTQYF
TRBJ1-6 TRBV7-9 - - TGTGCCAGCAGCCCCCCGGGGGGCTCCTATAATTCACCCCTCCACTTT CASSPPGGSYNSPLHF
TRBJ2-1 TRBV5-1 - - TGCGCCAGCAGCTTGGCCGCCAGGGCTAGTGAGCAGTTCTTC CASSLAARASEQFF
TRBJ2-3 TRBV18 - TRBD2 TGTGCCAGCTCACCATTGGATCTCTTAGCGGGAGGGCCCGGTCCAGATACGCAGTATTTT CASSPLDLLAGGPGPDTQYF
TRBJ2-5 TRBV6-5 - TRBD1 TGTGCCAGCAGCCGGACAGGGTTGCAAGAGACCCAGTACTTC CASSRTGLQETQYF
TRBJ2-1 TRBV7-2 - TRBD2 TGTGCCAGCAGCGCGCTGAAGCGGGAGGGTTCGTCCTACAATGAGCAGTTCTTC CASSALKREGSSYNEQFF
TRBJ2-1 TRBV2 - TRBD2 TGTGCCAGCAGGGGGACTAGCAATTACAATGAGCAGTTCTTC CASRGTSNYNEQFF
TRBJ2-7 TRBV15 - - TGTGCCACCAGCAGAGATGGGGCGTGGGGGGGGCCGAAGAACTACGAGCAGTACTTC CATSRDGAWGGPKNYEQYF
TRBJ1-3 TRBV9 - TRBD1 TGTGCCAGCAGCCGAAAACCACAGGGGGCGGGAAACACCATATATTTT CASSRKPQGAGNTIYF
TRBJ1-2 TRBV28 once - TGTGCCAGCAGTTTATGGACGGACAGCTATGGCTACACCTTC CASSLWTDSYGYTF
TRBJ1-3 TRBV10-3 - TRBD1 TGTGCCATCAGTGAGACCGGACAGGGGGTCCTCTCTGGAAACACCATATATTTT CAISETGQGVLSGNTIYF
TRBJ1-5 TRBV25-1 - - TGTGCCAGCAGTGTCGGTGTGGGCAATCAGCCCCAGCATTTT CASSVGVGNQPQHF
TRBJ2-2 TRBV11-3 - - TGTGCCAGCAGCTTAGCGGGGGCGAACACCGGGGAGCTGTTTTTT CASSLAGANTGELFF
TRBJ2-3 TRBV9 - - TGTGCCAGCAGCGTAGGGGGTTTAGGGGCAGATACGCAGTATTTT CASSVGGLGADTQYF
TRBJ1-5 TRBV4-1 - - TGCGCCAGCTCCACGGTCGGGAGCAATCAGCCCCAGCATTTT CASSTVGSNQPQHF
TRBJ2-7 TRBV11-1 once - TGTGCCAGCAGCCCAGTGGCGGAGGACTACGAGCAGTACTTC CASSPVAEDYEQYF
TRBJ1-1 TRBV30 - - TGTGCCTGGAGTATCGAGGGCCCCACTGAAGCTTTCTTT CAWSIEGPTEAFF
TRBJ1-2 TRBV28 - - TGTGCCAGCAGTTTTTCTCAGAATGGCTACACCTTC CASSFSQNGYTF
TRBJ2-7 TRBV4-1 few - TGCGCCAGCAGCCCTGACCGGGGCTACGAGCAGTACTTC CASSPDRGYEQYF
TRBJ2-7 TRBV3-1/TRBV3-2 once TRBD2 TGTGCCAGCAGCCAGGGGGGGATTTTATACGAGCAGTACTTC CASSQGGILYEQYF
TRBJ1-3 TRBV7-9 - - TGTGCCAGCAGCTTAGTCCCGGACAAGCTAAGCCGAAACACCATATATTTT CASSLVPDKLSRNTIYF
TRBJ1-5 TRBV29-1 - TRBD1 TGCAGCACAGGGGGCGGGAGCAATCAGCCCCAGCATTTT CSTGGGSNQPQHF
TRBJ2-2 TRBV27 - TRBD1 TGTGCCAGCAGTACCCCGGGACAGGGTGTGGCCGGGGAGCTGTTTTTT CASSTPGQGVAGELFF
TRBJ2-3 TRBV9 once TRBD1 TGTGCCAGCGGGGGGACAGGGGAGGGCCCCACAGATACGCAGTATTTT CASGGTGEGPTDTQYF
TRBJ2-2 TRBV19 - - TGTGCCAGTGAGACTTGGCGGGATTCCACCGGGGAGCTGTTTTTT CASETWRDSTGELFF